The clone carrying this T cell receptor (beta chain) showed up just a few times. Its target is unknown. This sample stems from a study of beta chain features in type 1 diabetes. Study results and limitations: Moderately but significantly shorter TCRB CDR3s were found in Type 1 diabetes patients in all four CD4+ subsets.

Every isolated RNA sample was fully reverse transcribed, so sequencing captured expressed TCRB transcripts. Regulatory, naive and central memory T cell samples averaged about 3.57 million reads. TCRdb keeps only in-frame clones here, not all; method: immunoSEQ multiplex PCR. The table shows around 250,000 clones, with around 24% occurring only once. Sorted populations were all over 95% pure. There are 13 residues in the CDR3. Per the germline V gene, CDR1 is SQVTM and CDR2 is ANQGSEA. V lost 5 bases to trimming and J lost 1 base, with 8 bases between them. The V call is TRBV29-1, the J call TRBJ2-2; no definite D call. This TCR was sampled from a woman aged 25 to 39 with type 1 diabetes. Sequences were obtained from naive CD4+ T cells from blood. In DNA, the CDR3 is TGCAGCGTTCGTGACTTGAACACCGGGGAGCTGTTTTTT. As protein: CSVRDLNTGELFF.